This T cell receptor beta chain was profiled in a study of blood T cell repertoires in COVID-19 (dated by TCRdb to between 2020 and 2021). Turning to the overall study: Samples from collaborators originated in the United States, Italy and Spain and spanned both the acute and convalescent phases of COVID-19. The repertoires were released in a freely available public database meant as a resource for research on the immune response to SARS-CoV-2. Deeply sampled blood TCRbeta repertoires from subjects exposed to, actively infected with, or recovered from COVID-19 were included in the dataset. The sample metadata nearly always contained a de-identified subject ID, COVID-19 status, age in years and sex. HLA class I and class II types, where available, came from metadata supplied by the sample provider rather than from assay-based typing. The samples were drawn from two sources: the first 160 participants of the ongoing ImmuneRACE study, and fewer than 1,500 subjects contributed by 6 global collaborators. The material from the prospective study consisted of cDNA or gDNA derived from T cells, B-cell-depleted T cells, or PBMCs. Overall study results and their limits: How much clinical and demographic metadata was included differed by source and by participant, and the metadata was provided uncurated.

TCRbeta CDR3 regions were amplified from genomic DNA by means of the immunoSEQ Assay, a bias-controlled multiplex PCR. The original pipeline was this. Nucleated cell counts per sample were estimated from amplification of reference gene primers within the assay. To quantify the absolute abundance of each unique TCRbeta CDR3 rearrangement, sequence reads were collapsed and filtered. For each sample, productive Simpson clonality was calculated by taking the square root of Simpson's diversity index across productive rearrangements. What TCRdb holds here is the immuneACCESS table cut down to in-frame rearrangements. Part of the clones is not present; checked against another copy, under half of the missing clones reflect an unresolved V gene, and the others are unexplained. That table furnishes V, J and clone size, whereas the DNA furnished D and trimming. The sample contains 110,000 or so clones, around 80% of them found a single time. Under 8% of the sample is taken by the ten largest.

Clipping removes 4 bases from V and 3 bases from J, with 10 as the unmatched junction base count. The CDR3 starts with the cysteine, ends with the phenylalanine, and has 17 residues. The read is trimmed to its CDR3 DNA, 51 bases read in frame from base 1. From the germline V gene, CDR1 is SGDLS and CDR2 is YYNGEE. The collaborating institutions used their own protocols to collect whole blood in K2EDTA tubes. For TCRbeta analysis, collaborator samples were shipped as frozen whole blood, as isolated PBMCs, or as DNA extracted from either sample type. As regards this clone: Its antigen is not yet known. The record has no base qualities; no much larger clone is one base away.

The receptor's source is a woman older than 75 with active or convalescent COVID-19. Sequencing was done on a sample of peripheral blood. Recombination connected TRBV9 to TRBJ2-5, and 12 junction bases match TRBD2. DNA sequence: TGTGCCAGCAGCCCTCACTCTAGCGGGAGGGCCGAAGAGACCCAGTACTTC. The resulting protein is CASSPHSSGRAEETQYF.